These 25 T cell receptor beta chains were sequenced from one sample in a study of T cell responses to AZD1222 COVID-19 vaccine. Data came from immunoSEQ multiplex PCR; TCRdb stores just in-frame clones and leaves some out. Across about 140,000 clones, the top ten clones capture about 2.3% of the sample. Sequenced: peripheral blood. These TCRs come from an adult in good health.

V usage is TRBV6-1 and J usage is TRBJ1-1; D is possibly TRBD1 (6 bases). V lost 0 bases and J lost 4, with 15 bases in between. The CDR3 totals 16 residues. CDR1 and CDR2 from the germline V gene are MNHNS and SASEGT. The CDR3 nucleotides read TGTGCCAGCAGTGAAGCGCGGGGGGCTCTGGGCACTGAAGCTTTCTTT. This translates into CASSEARGALGTEAFF.

This chain joins TRBV7-3 and TRBJ1-1; possibly TRBD1 for D (5 bases). CDR1 SGHTA and CDR2 FQGTGA come from the germline V gene. V lost 2 bases, J lost 7 bases, and 17 bases lay in between. The CDR3 length is 15 residues. The CDR3, as DNA: TGTGCCAGCAGCTTATTGGGAGGGTTGGGGGTTGAAGCTTTCTTT. Translating it yields CASSLLGGLGVEAFF.

The chain employs TRBV25-1 and TRBJ2-6; D remains ambiguous. V lost 4 bases to trimming and J lost 0 bases, with 10 bases between them. The CDR3 covers 16 residues. CDR1 and CDR2 from the germline V gene are MGHDK and SYGVNS. Here the CDR3 DNA reads TGTGCCAGCAGTGTCACTATCAGCTCTGGGGCCAACGTCCTGACTTTC. This encodes CASSVTISSGANVLTF.

This chain connects TRBV11-2 to TRBJ2-5; TRBD1 matches 11 bases. Germline-derived CDR1 and CDR2 are SGHAT and FQNNGV. The trim removed 1 base at V and 5 bases at J, leaving 3 bases unmatched. The CDR3 runs 15 residues. The CDR3: CASSLGGTGGETQYF. The CDR3 bases are TGTGCCAGCAGCTTAGGAGGGACAGGGGGGGAGACCCAGTACTTC.

The chain uses TRBV11-2 and TRBJ1-2; D perhaps matches TRBD1 (6 bases). CDR3 size: 14 residues. V was pared by 1 base and J by 7 bases, with 13 bases between. Germline CDR1 and CDR2: SGHAT and FQNNGV. CDR3 loop: CASSLGRGLGGYTF. The DNA of the CDR3 is TGTGCCAGCAGCTTAGGACGGGGGCTAGGTGGCTACACCTTC.

The chain carries TRBV19 and TRBJ1-4; D uncertain. In germline, CDR1 is LNHDA, CDR2 SQIVND (reference sequence). Trimming cost V 7 bases and J 0 bases, with 9 bases left between them. The CDR3 covers 14 residues. The CDR3 nucleotides are TGTGCCAGTATCGACACTGCAACTAATGAAAAACTGTTTTTT. This sequence encodes CASIDTATNEKLFF.

This chain links TRBV7-9 with TRBJ1-2, with a tentative D call TRBD1 (6 bases). V was pared by 7 bases and J by 0 bases, with 12 bases between. CDR3 length equals 14 residues. Germline CDR1 and CDR2: SEHNR and FQNEAQ (reference sequence). The CDR3 DNA sequence: TGTGCCAGCAACCCCGGGGGGCCTAACTATGGCTACACCTTC. Its protein is CASNPGGPNYGYTF.

This chain connects TRBV29-1 to TRBJ1-1; TRBD1 agrees at 7 bases. Germline CDR1 and CDR2: SQVTM and ANQGSEA. This CDR3 comprises 13 residues. Germline trimming cut 4 bases from V and 4 bases from J; bases unmatched to any gene: 6. The CDR3 reads CSVVRGQGTEAFF. DNA for the CDR3: TGCAGCGTTGTGAGGGGGCAGGGCACTGAAGCTTTCTTT.

This chain connects TRBV4-3 to TRBJ1-6, with TRBD1 matching 7 bases. The CDR3 contains 14 residues. V shed 4 bases and J 7 bases; nucleotides not matched to a gene: 4. Looked up from germline, CDR1 is LGHNA and CDR2 is YSLEER. CDR3 nucleotide sequence: TGCGCCAGCAGCCTCGGACAGGCGAATTCACCCCTCCACTTT. Encoded protein: CASSLGQANSPLHF.

The chain uses TRBV7-8 and TRBJ1-5; D is uncertain. The CDR3 is 14 residues long. Germline CDR1 reads SGHVS; CDR2 reads FQNEAQ. Deletions cut 5 bases from V and 3 bases from J, with 11 bases between. The CDR3, as DNA: TGTGCCAGCAGCCTGGGCACAAACAATCAGCCCCAGCATTTT. This gives the protein CASSLGTNNQPQHF.

This rearrangement joins TRBV7-9 to TRBJ2-3; 7 bases fit TRBD2. Germline V lookup: CDR1 SEHNR, CDR2 FQNEAQ (reference sequence). V lost 5 bases to trimming and J lost 1 base; unmatched junction nucleotides: 9. The CDR3 length is 16 residues. The CDR3 reads CASSASSGVGTDTQYF. As DNA, the CDR3 is TGTGCCAGCAGCGCCTCTAGCGGAGTAGGCACAGATACGCAGTATTTT.

The chain employs TRBV27 and TRBJ2-3, with a possible D match to TRBD2 (7 bases). Germline assignment: CDR1 MNHEY and CDR2 SMNVEV (reference sequence). Trimming cost V 6 bases and J 4 bases, with 20 bases left between them. The CDR3 covers 16 residues. The CDR3 nucleotides are TGTGCCAGCAGCTCCTTTCTAGGGGGGGCCCCAGATACGCAGTATTTT. This translates into CASSSFLGGAPDTQYF.

The chain employs TRBV7-8 and TRBJ2-3; maybe TRBD2 (5 bases). The CDR3 is 16 amino acids. Germline CDR1 and CDR2: SGHVS and FQNEAQ. Trimming shortened V by 1 base and J by 0 bases, and 11 bases separated the two germline ends. The CDR3: CASSLGLAESTDTQYF. In nucleotides, the CDR3 is TGTGCCAGCAGCTTAGGGCTAGCAGAAAGCACAGATACGCAGTATTTT.

The chain recombines TRBV7-2 with TRBJ2-3, with D possibly matching TRBD1 (6 bases). V lost 5 bases and J lost 0, with 9 bases in between. In germline, CDR1 is SGHTA, CDR2 FQGNSA. The CDR3 length is 14 residues. CDR3 in DNA: TGTGCCAGCAGCCTAGACAGGAGCACAGATACGCAGTATTTT. Amino acid sequence: CASSLDRSTDTQYF.

This chain connects TRBV6-1 to TRBJ1-6, with D tentatively TRBD1 (5 bases). The V gene's germline CDR1 is MNHNS and CDR2 SASEGT. The CDR3 consists of 15 residues. V shed 0 bases and J shed 6 bases, with 9 bases lying between them. CDR3 residues: CASSEAGRANSPLHF. Written as DNA, the CDR3 is TGTGCCAGCAGTGAAGCTGGCAGGGCTAATTCACCCCTCCACTTT.

The chain employs TRBV4-3 and TRBJ1-2; D uncertain. With 0 bases removed from V and 5 bases from J, the gap between germline ends came to 22 bases. Per germline, CDR1 LGHNA and CDR2 YSLEER. This CDR3 contains 18 residues. The CDR3 nucleotides read TGCGCCAGCAGCCAAGATTTTGTGAACGCCCGAGCGGGGTATGGCTACACCTTC. This encodes CASSQDFVNARAGYGYTF.

This sequence joins TRBV10-2 and TRBJ1-5; TRBD1 matches at 10 bases. The CDR3 is 13 residues long. CDR1 and CDR2 (germline): WSHSY, SAAADI. The V gene end was trimmed by 11 bases and the J gene end by 8 bases; junction bases not matched to a gene: 9. The CDR3 sequence is CASGTGVLEPQHF. CDR3 DNA: TGCGCCTCGGGGACAGGGGTTCTTGAGCCCCAGCATTTT.

The V gene is TRBV3-1 (or the pseudogene TRBV3-2), the J gene TRBJ1-4; D unclear. The CDR3 length is 14 residues. Trimming pared 1 base from V and 7 bases from J, leaving 10 bases between. Germline CDR1 and CDR2: LGHDT and YNNKEL (reference sequence). This CDR3 reads CASSQGRNTEKLFF. In DNA form, the CDR3 reads TGTGCCAGCAGCCAAGGGAGGAATACTGAAAAACTGTTTTTT.

This chain joins TRBV5-1 and TRBJ2-7, with TRBD2 as a possible D gene (5 bases). Germline V gene sequence: CDR1 SGHRS, CDR2 YFSETQ. The CDR3 runs 14 residues. V gave up 2 bases and J gave up 0 bases, with 9 bases separating them. CDR3: CASSFSDTSYEQYF. CDR3 DNA sequence: TGCGCCAGCAGCTTTAGCGACACCTCCTACGAGCAGTACTTC.

The genes are TRBV27 and TRBJ1-6; TRBD1 is a possible D gene (5 bases). The CDR3 loop spans 17 amino acids. Germline CDR1 reads MNHEY; CDR2 reads SMNVEV (reference sequence). Between the trimmed V and J ends, which lost 4 bases and 0 bases, there was a span of 13 bases. The CDR3 spells CASSYEGKGSYNSPLHF. In DNA, the CDR3 is TGTGCCAGCAGTTACGAGGGGAAGGGCTCCTATAATTCACCCCTCCACTTT.

This chain's CDR3 is CASSQGGLLEAFF. CDR3 DNA: TGCGCCAGCAGTCAAGGAGGGCTGCTGGAAGCTTTCTTT. The chain links TRBV23-1 to TRBJ1-1, with unresolved D. TRBV23-1 is recorded as an ORF, its role being uncertain. V shed 2 bases and J shed 8 bases, with 12 bases lying between them. The CDR3 contains 13 residues.

This chain joins TRBV7-9 and TRBJ1-2; no clear D. The germline V gene has CDR1 SEHNR and CDR2 FQNEAQ (reference sequence). V was trimmed by 5 bases and J by 0 bases, leaving 10 bases between them. The CDR3 loop spans 14 amino acids. The CDR3 is CASSPEGANYGYTF. CDR3 sequence (DNA): TGTGCCAGCAGCCCCGAGGGAGCTAACTATGGCTACACCTTC.

This chain links TRBV4-2 with TRBJ1-2; no clear D gene. This CDR3 contains 13 residues. The V end lost 0 bases, the J end lost 4 bases, and 6 bases lay between the germline ends. Germline V gene sequence: CDR1 LGHNA, CDR2 YNFKEQ. In DNA form, the CDR3 reads TGTGCCAGCAGCCAAGATTCGGGCTATGGCTACACCTTC. Residues: CASSQDSGYGYTF.

V gene TRBV5-1 combines with J gene TRBJ2-3, with unresolved D. Germline V gene data show CDR1 as SGHRS and CDR2 as YFSETQ. This CDR3 is 18 amino acids long. V was pared by 0 bases and J by 0 bases, with 17 bases between. The CDR3 loop reads CASSLVFTVSVSTDTQYF. DNA for the CDR3: TGCGCCAGCAGCTTGGTTTTTACTGTGTCAGTTAGCACAGATACGCAGTATTTT.

This chain uses TRBV3-1 (or the pseudogene TRBV3-2) with TRBJ1-4, with a weak D call TRBD1 (6 bases). The germline V and J ends were trimmed by 0 bases and 5 bases, with 13 bases remaining between them. The CDR3 sequence is 16 residues long. The germline V gene encodes CDR1 LGHDT and CDR2 YNNKEL (reference sequence). CDR3 sequence: CASSQDTGTRNEKLFF. CDR3 bases: TGTGCCAGCAGCCAAGATACGGGGACACGGAATGAAAAACTGTTTTTT.